This is a list of T cell receptor beta chains from one sample in a study of vaccination and CD4 T cells after COVID-19. These receptors lack a known antigen. TCRdb re-analysed the PCR reads in MiXCR, keeping a single row per CDR3 protein. The table shows 15,000 to 20,000 distinct CDR3 sequences, with approximately 38% occurring only once. Sequenced: CD4+ T cells from blood, cultured in vitro. The receptor source for this set is a human donor who had recovered from COVID-19. Both conserved end residues are part of each CDR3. A D gene is named only where the DNA matches it firmly. Size tells how often a clone was seen (once, few, many) or the class of an expanded clone, and some rows leave it out.

.,TRBV30,TRBJ2-5,.,CAWSATGETQYF,TGTGCCTGGAGTGCCACGGGGGAGACCCAGTACTTC
TRBD2,TRBV28,TRBJ2-1,.,CASSLWLAGGSSYNEQFF,TGTGCCAGCAGTTTGTGGCTAGCGGGAGGCAGCTCCTACAATGAGCAGTTCTTC
.,TRBV19,TRBJ1-6,.,CASTGSYNSPLHF,TGTGCCAGCACCGGGTCGTATAATTCACCCCTCCACTTT
.,TRBV12-3/TRBV12-4,TRBJ2-7,.,CASRPTARSYEQYF,TGTGCCAGCAGACCCACAGCCCGCTCCTACGAGCAGTACTTC
TRBD1,TRBV20-1,TRBJ1-1,few,CSARLGTEGMNTEAFF,TGCAGTGCTAGATTGGGGACAGAAGGAATGAACACTGAAGCTTTCTTT
.,TRBV28,TRBJ1-2,.,CASGSFNYGYTF,TGTGCCAGCGGCAGCTTTAACTATGGCTACACCTTC
.,TRBV18,TRBJ1-6,.,CASSPTAGSSSPLHF,TGTGCCAGCTCACCCACCGCGGGGAGCAGTTCACCCCTCCACTTT
TRBD1,TRBV2,TRBJ2-3,once,CASRRGQGQGTQYF,TGTGCCAGCAGAAGGGGGCAGGGTCAAGGTACGCAGTATTTT
TRBD1,TRBV28,TRBJ1-1,.,CASSPWDREEAFF,TGTGCCAGCAGTCCCTGGGACAGGGAGGAAGCTTTCTTT
TRBD1,TRBV2,TRBJ1-5,few,CASRKGPNRGGNQPQHF,TGTGCCAGCAGAAAAGGCCCGAACAGGGGGGGCAATCAGCCCCAGCATTTT
.,TRBV5-1,TRBJ2-1,once,CASSLDLADRPSSYNEQFF,TGCGCCAGCAGCTTGGATCTTGCCGACAGGCCGAGCTCCTACAATGAGCAGTTCTTC
TRBD1,TRBV27,TRBJ2-1,once,CASRPGQGSYNEQFF,TGTGCCAGCAGACCGGGACAGGGCTCCTACAATGAGCAGTTCTTC
.,TRBV7-8,TRBJ1-2,few,CASSYDSYGYTF,TGTGCCAGCAGCTACGACAGTTATGGCTACACCTTC
TRBD1,TRBV11-3,TRBJ2-7,few,CASSQDRGDEQYF,TGTGCCAGCAGCCAAGACAGGGGCGACGAGCAGTACTTC
.,TRBV6-4,TRBJ2-2,.,CASSDTNTGELFF,TGTGCCAGCAGTGACACGAACACCGGGGAGCTGTTTTTT
.,TRBV6-1,TRBJ1-5,few,CASRGQFSNQPQHF,TGTGCCAGCCGCGGGCAGTTTAGCAATCAGCCCCAGCATTTT
.,TRBV28,TRBJ2-7,few,CASSRSVSYEQYF,TGTGCCAGCAGTCGGTCAGTCTCCTACGAGCAGTACTTC
TRBD2,TRBV5-1,TRBJ2-7,.,CTSSFLAGDTYEQYF,TGCACCAGCAGCTTCCTAGCGGGAGATACCTACGAGCAGTACTTC
TRBD2,TRBV7-2,TRBJ2-1,.,CASSLARGFAGVPYNEQFF,TGTGCCAGCAGCTTAGCGCGGGGTTTCGCGGGAGTTCCCTACAATGAGCAGTTCTTC
TRBD1,TRBV7-9,TRBJ2-3,.,CASSPGTASTDTQYF,TGTGCCAGCAGCCCGGGGACAGCTAGCACAGATACGCAGTATTTT
TRBD1,TRBV4-1,TRBJ2-7,.,CASSPGTGIYEQYF,TGCGCCAGCAGCCCCGGGACAGGGATCTACGAGCAGTACTTC
.,TRBV6-1,TRBJ1-2,few,CASRSGTTVQTF,TGTGCCAGCAGGTCAGGGACCACGGTCCAGACCTTC
.,TRBV7-3,TRBJ2-3,.,CASSPHARTSTDTQYF,TGTGCCAGCAGCCCACACGCCCGGACTAGCACAGATACGCAGTATTTT
TRBD1,TRBV12-3/TRBV12-4,TRBJ2-5,.,CASRRTGGETQYF,TGTGCCAGCAGACGGACAGGGGGCGAGACCCAGTACTTC
TRBD2,TRBV4-2,TRBJ2-1,.,CASTLAGGGWEQFF,TGTGCCAGCACCCTAGCGGGAGGAGGATGGGAGCAGTTCTTC
.,TRBV28,TRBJ2-5,.,CASSSTKTLGETQYF,TGTGCCAGCAGTTCCACGAAGACCCTGGGGGAGACCCAGTACTTC
.,TRBV7-2,TRBJ2-5,few,CASSLGGITQETQYF,TGTGCCAGCAGCTTAGGAGGGATCACCCAAGAGACCCAGTACTTC
TRBD1,TRBV6-1,TRBJ1-5,.,CASKTGTGGHQPQHF,TGTGCCAGCAAAACCGGGACAGGGGGCCACCAGCCCCAGCATTTT
TRBD1,TRBV6-1,TRBJ1-4,.,CASRVGQGSEKLFF,TGTGCCAGCAGGGTGGGACAGGGAAGTGAAAAACTGTTTTTT
.,TRBV28,TRBJ2-2,once,CASGQNTGELFF,TGTGCCAGCGGGCAGAACACCGGGGAGCTGTTTTTT
TRBD1,TRBV6-1,TRBJ1-5,few,CASSEGTGGGQPQHF,TGTGCCAGCAGTGAAGGGACAGGGGGAGGGCAGCCCCAGCATTTT